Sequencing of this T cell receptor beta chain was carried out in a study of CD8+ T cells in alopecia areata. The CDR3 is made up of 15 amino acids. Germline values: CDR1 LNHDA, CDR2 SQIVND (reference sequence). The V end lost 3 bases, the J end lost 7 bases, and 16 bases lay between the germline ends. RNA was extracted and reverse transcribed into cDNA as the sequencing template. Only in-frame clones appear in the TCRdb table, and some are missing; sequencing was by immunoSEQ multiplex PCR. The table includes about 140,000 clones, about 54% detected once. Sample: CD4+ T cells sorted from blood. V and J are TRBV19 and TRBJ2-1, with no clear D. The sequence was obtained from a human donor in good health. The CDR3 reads CASSIARNLGNEQFF. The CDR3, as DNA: TGTGCCAGTAGTATCGCGCGAAACCTAGGGAATGAGCAGTTCTTC.